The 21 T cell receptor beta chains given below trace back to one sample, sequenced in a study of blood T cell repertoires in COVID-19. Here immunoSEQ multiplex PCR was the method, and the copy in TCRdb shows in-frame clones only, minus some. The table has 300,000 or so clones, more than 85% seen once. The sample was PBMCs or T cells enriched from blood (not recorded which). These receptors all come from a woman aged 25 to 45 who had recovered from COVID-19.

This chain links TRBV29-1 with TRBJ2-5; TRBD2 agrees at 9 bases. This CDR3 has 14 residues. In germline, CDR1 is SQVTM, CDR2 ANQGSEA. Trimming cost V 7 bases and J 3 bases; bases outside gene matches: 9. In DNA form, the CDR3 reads TGCAGCGCCAGCGGGGGGAGGCCCGAAGAGACCCAGTACTTC. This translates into CSASGGRPEETQYF. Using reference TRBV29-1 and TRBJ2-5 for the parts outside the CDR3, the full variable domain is SAVISQKPSRDICQRGTSLTIQCQVDSQVTMMFWYRQQPGQSLTLIATANQGSEATYESGFVIDKFPISRPNLTFSTLTVSNMSPEDSSIYLCSASGGRPEETQYFGPGTRLLVL.

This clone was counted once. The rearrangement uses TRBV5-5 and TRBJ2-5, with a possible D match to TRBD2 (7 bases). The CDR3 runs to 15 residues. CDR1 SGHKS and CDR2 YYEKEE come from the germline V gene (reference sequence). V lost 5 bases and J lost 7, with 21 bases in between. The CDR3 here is CASRARDTPGGTQYF. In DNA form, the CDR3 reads TGTGCCAGCAGGGCAAGGGACACCCCGGGAGGGACCCAGTACTTC.

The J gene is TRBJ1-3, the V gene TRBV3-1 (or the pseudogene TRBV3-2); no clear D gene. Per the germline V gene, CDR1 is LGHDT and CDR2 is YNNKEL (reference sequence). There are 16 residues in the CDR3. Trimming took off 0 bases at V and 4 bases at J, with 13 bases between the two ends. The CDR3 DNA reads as TGTGCCAGCAGCCAAGATCGAAGCCCGGGAGGAAACACCATATATTTT. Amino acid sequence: CASSQDRSPGGNTIYF.

The CDR3 protein is CASSLRGGSDTQYF. DNA of the CDR3: TGTGCCAGCAGCTTACGCGGGGGGTCTGATACGCAGTATTTT. V gene TRBV11-3 combines with J gene TRBJ2-3, with 8 bases identical to TRBD2. Germline CDR1 is SGHNT and CDR2 is YENEEA. Unmatched junction bases numbered 4, after V lost 2 bases and J lost 6 bases. This CDR3 comprises 14 residues.

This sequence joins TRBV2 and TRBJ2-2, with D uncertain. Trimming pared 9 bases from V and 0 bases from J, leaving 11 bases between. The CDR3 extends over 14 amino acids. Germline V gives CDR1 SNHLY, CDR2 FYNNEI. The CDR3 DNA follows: TGTGCCAGTAACCTAGACGCGAACACCGGGGAGCTGTTTTTT. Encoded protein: CASNLDANTGELFF.

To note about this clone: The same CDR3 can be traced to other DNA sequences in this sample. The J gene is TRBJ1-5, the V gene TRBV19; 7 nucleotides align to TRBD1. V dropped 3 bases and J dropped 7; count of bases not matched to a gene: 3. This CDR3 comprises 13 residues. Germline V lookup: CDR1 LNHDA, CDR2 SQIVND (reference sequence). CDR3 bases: TGTGCCAGTAGTATTCAGGGGGGACAGCCCCAGCATTTT. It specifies CASSIQGGQPQHF.

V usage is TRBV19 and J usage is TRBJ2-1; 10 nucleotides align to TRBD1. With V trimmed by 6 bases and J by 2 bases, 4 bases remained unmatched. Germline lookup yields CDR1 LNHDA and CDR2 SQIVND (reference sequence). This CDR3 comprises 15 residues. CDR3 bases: TGTGCCAGTAGCGCCGGGACAGGGGCCTACAATGAGCAGTTCTTC. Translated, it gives CASSAGTGAYNEQFF.

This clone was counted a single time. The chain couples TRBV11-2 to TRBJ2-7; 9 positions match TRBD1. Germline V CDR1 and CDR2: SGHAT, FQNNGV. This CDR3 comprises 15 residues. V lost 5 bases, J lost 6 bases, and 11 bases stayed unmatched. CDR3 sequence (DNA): TGTGCCAGCAGCCCAGGTGGAGGACAGGGGCGCGAGCAGTACTTC. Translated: CASSPGGGQGREQYF.

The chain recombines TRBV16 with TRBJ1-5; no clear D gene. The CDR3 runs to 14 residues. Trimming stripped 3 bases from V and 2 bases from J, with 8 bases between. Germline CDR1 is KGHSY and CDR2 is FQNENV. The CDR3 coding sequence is TGTGCCAGCAGCCAGGCCGGAGGCAATCAGCCCCAGCATTTT. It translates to CASSQAGGNQPQHF. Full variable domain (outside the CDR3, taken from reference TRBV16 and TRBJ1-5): GEEVAQTPKHLVRGEGQKAKLYCAPIKGHSYVFWYQQVLKNEFKFLISFQNENVFDETGMPKERFSAKCLPNSPCSLEIQATKLEDSAVYFCASSQAGGNQPQHFGDGTRLSIL.

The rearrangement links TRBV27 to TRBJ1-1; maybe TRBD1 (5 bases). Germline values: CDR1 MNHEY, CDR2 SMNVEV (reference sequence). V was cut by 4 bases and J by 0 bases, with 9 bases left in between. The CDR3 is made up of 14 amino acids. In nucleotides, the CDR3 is TGTGCCAGCAGTTCGGGGGTCATGAACACTGAAGCTTTCTTT. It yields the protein CASSSGVMNTEAFF.

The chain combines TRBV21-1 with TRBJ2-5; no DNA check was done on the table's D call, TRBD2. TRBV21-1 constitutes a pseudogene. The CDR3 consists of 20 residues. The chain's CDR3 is CASSKEDLSTSGHKQETQYF. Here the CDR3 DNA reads TGTGCCAGCAGCAAAGAGGACCTTTCGACTAGCGGGCATAAACAAGAGACCCAGTACTTC.

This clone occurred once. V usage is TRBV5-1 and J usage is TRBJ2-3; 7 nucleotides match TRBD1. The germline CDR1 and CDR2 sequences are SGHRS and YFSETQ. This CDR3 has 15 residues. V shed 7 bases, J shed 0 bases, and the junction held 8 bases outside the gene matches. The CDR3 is CASDPRGSSTDTQYF. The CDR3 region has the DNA TGCGCCAGCGATCCCAGGGGGTCTAGCACAGATACGCAGTATTTT.

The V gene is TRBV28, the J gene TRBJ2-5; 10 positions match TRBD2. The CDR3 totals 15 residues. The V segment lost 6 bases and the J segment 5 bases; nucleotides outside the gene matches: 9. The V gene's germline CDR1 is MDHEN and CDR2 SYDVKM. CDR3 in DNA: TGTGCCAGCAGCGACCAGCGGGGGGGCCTGGAGACCCAGTACTTC. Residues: CASSDQRGGLETQYF.

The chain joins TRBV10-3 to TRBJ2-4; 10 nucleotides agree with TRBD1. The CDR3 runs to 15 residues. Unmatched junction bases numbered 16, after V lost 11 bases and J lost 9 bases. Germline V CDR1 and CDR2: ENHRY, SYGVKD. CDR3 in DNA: TGTGCCTCCCGACAACCAACCGGGACAGGGGCCATTCAGTACTTC. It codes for CASRQPTGTGAIQYF.

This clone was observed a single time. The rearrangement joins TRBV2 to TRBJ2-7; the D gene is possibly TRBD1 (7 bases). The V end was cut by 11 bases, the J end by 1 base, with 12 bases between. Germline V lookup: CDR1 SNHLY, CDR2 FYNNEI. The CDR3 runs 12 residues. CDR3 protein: CALGGQSYEQYF. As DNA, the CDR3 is TGTGCCCTCGGGGGACAGTCCTACGAGCAGTACTTC. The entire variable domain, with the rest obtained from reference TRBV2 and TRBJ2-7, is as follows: EPEVTQTPSHQVTQMGQEVILRCVPISNHLYFYWYRQILGQKVEFLVSFYNNEISEKSEIFDDQFSVERPDGSNFTLKIRSTKLEDSAMYFCALGGQSYEQYFGPGTRLTVT.

CDR3 DNA sequence: TGCGCCAGCAGCTACAGGATGGACTCCTACAATGAGCAGTTCTTC. As protein: CASSYRMDSYNEQFF. V and J are TRBV5-1 and TRBJ2-1, with D possibly TRBD1 on 5 matching bases. The CDR3 consists of 15 residues. Germline CDR1 SGHRS, CDR2 YFSETQ. The V end lost 3 bases, the J end lost 0 bases, and 10 bases lay between the germline ends.

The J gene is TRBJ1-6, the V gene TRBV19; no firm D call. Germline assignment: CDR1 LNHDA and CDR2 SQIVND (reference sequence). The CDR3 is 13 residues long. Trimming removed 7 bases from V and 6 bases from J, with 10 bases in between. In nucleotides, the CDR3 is TGTGCCAGTACGGAGACCATTAATTCACCCCTCCACTTT. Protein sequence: CASTETINSPLHF.

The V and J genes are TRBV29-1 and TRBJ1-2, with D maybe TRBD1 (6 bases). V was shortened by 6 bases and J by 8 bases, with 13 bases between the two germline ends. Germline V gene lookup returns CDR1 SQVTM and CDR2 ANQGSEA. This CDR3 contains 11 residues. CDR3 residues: CSVTSGEGYTF. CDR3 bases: TGCAGCGTAACATCAGGGGAAGGCTACACCTTC.

CDR3 region: CASSLFRGAEAFF. In DNA, the CDR3 is TGTGCCAGCAGCTTGTTCAGGGGCGCTGAAGCTTTCTTT. The rearrangement uses TRBV5-6 and TRBJ1-1; possible D gene TRBD1, 6 bases. Germline values: CDR1 SGHDT, CDR2 YYEEEE. The germline V and J ends were trimmed by 1 base and 6 bases, with 10 bases remaining between them. This CDR3 has 13 residues.

DNA of the CDR3: TGTGCCAGCAGTTCCAGGGGGAGAAGCAATCAGCCCCAGCATTTT. This encodes CASSSRGRSNQPQHF. V gene TRBV27 combines with J gene TRBJ1-5; 7 bases are a match to TRBD1. CDR3 length equals 15 residues. CDR1 is MNHEY and CDR2 is SMNVEV in the germline V gene (reference sequence). Trimming at V came to 4 bases and at J to 1 base, leaving 4 bases not matched to a gene.

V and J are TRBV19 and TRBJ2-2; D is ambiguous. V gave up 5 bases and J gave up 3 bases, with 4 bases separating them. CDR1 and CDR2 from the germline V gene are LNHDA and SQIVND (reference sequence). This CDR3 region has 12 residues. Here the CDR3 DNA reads TGTGCCAGTAGTTCCTACACCGGGGAGCTGTTTTTT. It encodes CASSSYTGELFF.